This is a list of T cell receptor beta chains from one sample in a study of CDR3 diversity in severe acne. TCRdb reprocessed the PCR reads with MiXCR, giving one entry per CDR3 protein. The table shows 79,000 or so distinct CDR3 sequences, with around 47% occurring only once. Sequenced material: blood. The receptor set was obtained from a male donor with severe acne vulgaris. Both conserved end residues are part of each CDR3. The D gene is left open where the match is weak. Only some rows state a clone size, as once, few, many or a class for expanded clones.

V	D	size	J	DNA	CDR3
TRBV6-1	TRBD2	.	TRBJ2-5	TGTGCCAGCAGTGAAGCAGTTAGCGGGGAGTTCCAAGAGACCCAGTACTTC	CASSEAVSGEFQETQYF
TRBV29-1	.	large	TRBJ2-7	TGCAGCGTGGGGGACGGCTCCTACGAGCAGTACTTC	CSVGDGSYEQYF
TRBV25-1	TRBD1	.	TRBJ2-6	TGCAGCGTCGCTGACTGGGACAGGGGGGATGGGGCCAACGTCCTGACTTTC	CSVADWDRGDGANVLTF
TRBV28	TRBD1	few	TRBJ2-3	TGTGCCAGCAGTTCCCACACCTCAACAGGGGAGTTT	CASSSHTSTGEF
TRBV28	.	once	TRBJ1-5	TGTGCCAGCGGCCCCGCGGGGATTAGCAATCAGCCCCAGCATTTT	CASGPAGISNQPQHF
TRBV28	TRBD1	.	TRBJ2-7	TGTGCCAGCAGTTTATCCGGGACAGACTACGAGCAGTACTTC	CASSLSGTDYEQYF
TRBV6-4	.	many	TRBJ2-2	TGTGCCAGCAGTGACGATGGTTACACCGGGGAGCTGTTTTTT	CASSDDGYTGELFF
TRBV24-1	.	.	TRBJ1-6	TGTGCCACCAGTGTTGGCGGGCGGACCTATAATTCACCCCTCCACTTT	CATSVGGRTYNSPLHF
TRBV6-1	.	few	TRBJ2-3	TGTGCCAGCAGCAGGGTAACAGATACGCAGTATTTT	CASSRVTDTQYF
TRBV25-1	TRBD1	.	TRBJ1-6	TGTGCCAGCAGTGGCGGACAGGGGTTGAATTCACCCCTCCACTTT	CASSGGQGLNSPLHF
TRBV7-2	TRBD1	.	TRBJ2-7	TGTGCCAGCAGCTCCGGGACAGGGTTGGGGGAGCAGTACTTC	CASSSGTGLGEQYF
TRBV2	TRBD2	.	TRBJ2-1	TGTGCCAGCAGACGACTAGCGGGAGGGAGAAATGAGCAGTTCTTC	CASRRLAGGRNEQFF
TRBV20-1	TRBD2	few	TRBJ2-5	TGCAGTGCTAGAGACGGCGGGAGCCCGGGGGAGACCCAGTACTTC	CSARDGGSPGETQYF
TRBV5-6	TRBD2	many	TRBJ2-5	TGTGCCAGCAGGGAAAGCGGGGGAGCGGAGACCCAGTACTTC	CASRESGGAETQYF
TRBV10-3	TRBD1	.	TRBJ1-1	TGTGCCATTCGGACAGGGGGTGCTGAAGCTTTCTTT	CAIRTGGAEAFF
TRBV7-9	.	many	TRBJ2-5	TGTGCCAGCAGCTCCTACAGGGTGGTCCAAGAGACCCAGTACTTC	CASSSYRVVQETQYF
TRBV5-1	.	many	TRBJ2-7	TGCGCCGATCCTCCGGGCCCCTACGAGCAGTACTTC	CADPPGPYEQYF
TRBV27	.	.	TRBJ2-7	TGTGCCAGCAGCACAGGACCGCACTACGAGCAGTACTTC	CASSTGPHYEQYF